This entry describes one T cell receptor beta chain. The antigen is undetermined. The extraction recovered at least 6 micrograms of total RNA per sample. A second 7 to 11 cycle PCR used barcoded and J-beta primers. TCRdb fed the 5' RACE reads into MiXCR, producing one record per CDR3 protein. Seen here are 1.2 million to 1.5 million distinct CDR3 sequences, 59% observed once, and the top ten hold approximately 7%. This record comes from a study of blood T cells in healthy people across ages. Study context: Per two T cells, about one barcoded beta molecule was captured through template switching. Regarding the study as a whole: There were more naive CD4+ cells and higher diversity in long-lived donors than in aged donors.

The CDR3 has 15 residues. Germline V gives CDR1 DFQATT, CDR2 SNEGSKA (reference sequence). With 5 bases removed from V and 2 bases from J, the gap between germline ends came to 17 bases. The TCR comes from a man aged 18 to 30 in good health. The rearrangement links TRBV20-1 to TRBJ2-3; the D gene is possibly TRBD1 (5 bases). The sequencing sample was made of blood. CDR3 sequence reads: CSASPAGPITDTQYF. CDR3 bases: TGCAGTGCTTCCCCCGCAGGGCCCATCACAGATACGCAGTATTTT.